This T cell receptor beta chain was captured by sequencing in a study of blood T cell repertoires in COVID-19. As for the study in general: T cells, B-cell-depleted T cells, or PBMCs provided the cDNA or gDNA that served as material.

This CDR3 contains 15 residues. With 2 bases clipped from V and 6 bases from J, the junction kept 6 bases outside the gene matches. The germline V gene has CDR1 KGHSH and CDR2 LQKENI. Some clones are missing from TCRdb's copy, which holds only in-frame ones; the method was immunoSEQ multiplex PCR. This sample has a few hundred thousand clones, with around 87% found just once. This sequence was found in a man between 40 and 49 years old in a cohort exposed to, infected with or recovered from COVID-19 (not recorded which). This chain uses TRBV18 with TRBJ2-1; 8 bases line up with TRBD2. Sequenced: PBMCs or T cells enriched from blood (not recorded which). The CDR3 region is CASSPGTRTGNEQFF. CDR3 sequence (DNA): TGTGCCAGCTCACCAGGGACTAGAACCGGCAATGAGCAGTTCTTC.